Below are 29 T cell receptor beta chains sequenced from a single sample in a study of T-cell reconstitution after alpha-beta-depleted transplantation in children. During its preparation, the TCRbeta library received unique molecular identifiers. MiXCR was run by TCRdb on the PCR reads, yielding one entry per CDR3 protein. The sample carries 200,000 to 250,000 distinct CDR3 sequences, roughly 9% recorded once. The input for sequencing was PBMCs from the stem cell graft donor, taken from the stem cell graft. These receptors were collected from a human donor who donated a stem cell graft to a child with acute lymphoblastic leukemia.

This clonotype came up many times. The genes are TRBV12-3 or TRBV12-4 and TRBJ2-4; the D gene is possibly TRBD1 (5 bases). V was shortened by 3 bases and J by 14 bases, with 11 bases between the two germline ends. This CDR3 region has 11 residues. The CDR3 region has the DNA TGTGCCAGCAGTTTCCAGGGTCAGGAGTACTTC. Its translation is CASSFQGQEYF.

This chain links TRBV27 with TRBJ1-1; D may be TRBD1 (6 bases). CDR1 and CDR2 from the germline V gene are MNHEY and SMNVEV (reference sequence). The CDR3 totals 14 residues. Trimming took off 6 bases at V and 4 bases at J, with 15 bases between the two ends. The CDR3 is CASSRPGEGTEAFF. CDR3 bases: TGTGCCAGCAGCCGTCCAGGGGAGGGCACTGAAGCTTTCTTT.

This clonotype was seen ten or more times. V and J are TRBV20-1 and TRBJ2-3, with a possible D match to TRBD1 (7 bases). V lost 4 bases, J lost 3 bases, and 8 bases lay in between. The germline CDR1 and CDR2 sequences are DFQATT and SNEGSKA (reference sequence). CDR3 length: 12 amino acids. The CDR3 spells CSATGGTDTQYF. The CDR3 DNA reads TGCAGTGCTACAGGGGGGACAGATACGCAGTATTTT.

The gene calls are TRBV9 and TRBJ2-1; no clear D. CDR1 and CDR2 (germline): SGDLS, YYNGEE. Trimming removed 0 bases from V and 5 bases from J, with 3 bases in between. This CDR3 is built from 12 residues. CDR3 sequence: CASSVDDNEQFF. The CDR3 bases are TGTGCCAGCAGCGTAGACGACAATGAGCAGTTCTTC.

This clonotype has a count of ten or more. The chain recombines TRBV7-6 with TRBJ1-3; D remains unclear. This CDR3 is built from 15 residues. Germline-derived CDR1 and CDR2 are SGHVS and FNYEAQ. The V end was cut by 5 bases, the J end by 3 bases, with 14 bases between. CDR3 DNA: TGTGCCAGCAGCCCGAGTCGGGCGAGTGGAAACACCATATATTTT. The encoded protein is CASSPSRASGNTIYF. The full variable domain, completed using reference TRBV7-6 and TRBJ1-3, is GAGVSQSPRYKVTKRGQDVALRCDPISGHVSLYWYRQALGQGPEFLTYFNYEAQQDKSGLPNDRFSAERPEGSISTLTIQRTEQRDSAMYRCASSPSRASGNTIYFGEGSWLTVV.

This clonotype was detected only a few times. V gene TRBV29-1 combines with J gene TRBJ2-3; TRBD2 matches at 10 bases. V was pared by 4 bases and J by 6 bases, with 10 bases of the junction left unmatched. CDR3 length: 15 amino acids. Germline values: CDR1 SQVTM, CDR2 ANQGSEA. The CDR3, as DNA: TGCAGCGTTGTAGGGACTAGCGTTATTGGGGATACGCAGTATTTT. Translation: CSVVGTSVIGDTQYF.

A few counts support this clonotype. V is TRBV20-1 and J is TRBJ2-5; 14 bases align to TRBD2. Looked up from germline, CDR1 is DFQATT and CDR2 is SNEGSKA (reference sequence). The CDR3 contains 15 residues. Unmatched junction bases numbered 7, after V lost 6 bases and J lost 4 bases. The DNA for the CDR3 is TGCAGTGCAAAGACTAGCGGGGGGGCTCTAGAGACCCAGTACTTC. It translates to CSAKTSGGALETQYF.

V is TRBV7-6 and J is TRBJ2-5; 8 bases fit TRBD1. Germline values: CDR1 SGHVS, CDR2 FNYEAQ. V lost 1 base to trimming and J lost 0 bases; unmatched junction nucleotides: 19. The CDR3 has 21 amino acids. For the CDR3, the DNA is TGTGCCAGCAGCTTAGGAGGCCGGGACAGGCTACTTTCGGGCCACCAAGAGACCCAGTACTTC. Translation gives CASSLGGRDRLLSGHQETQYF.

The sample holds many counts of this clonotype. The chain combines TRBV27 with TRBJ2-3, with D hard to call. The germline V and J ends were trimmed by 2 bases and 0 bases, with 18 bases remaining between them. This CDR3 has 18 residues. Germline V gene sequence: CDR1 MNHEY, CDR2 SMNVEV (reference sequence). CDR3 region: CASSLDRGGGVSTDTQYF. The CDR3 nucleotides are TGTGCCAGCAGTTTAGACCGAGGCGGCGGAGTCAGCACAGATACGCAGTATTTT.

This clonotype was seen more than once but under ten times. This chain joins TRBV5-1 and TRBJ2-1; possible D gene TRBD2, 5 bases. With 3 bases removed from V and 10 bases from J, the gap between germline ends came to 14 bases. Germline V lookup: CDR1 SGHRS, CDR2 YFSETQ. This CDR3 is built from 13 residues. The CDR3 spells CASSSHEGGEQFF. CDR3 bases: TGCGCCAGCAGCTCCCATGAGGGTGGAGAGCAGTTCTTC.

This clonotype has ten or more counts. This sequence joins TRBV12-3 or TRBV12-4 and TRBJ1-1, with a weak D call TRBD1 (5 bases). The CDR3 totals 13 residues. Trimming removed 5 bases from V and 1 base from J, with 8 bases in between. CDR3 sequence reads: CASSQTGNTEAFF. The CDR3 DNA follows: TGTGCCAGCAGTCAAACAGGGAACACTGAAGCTTTCTTT.

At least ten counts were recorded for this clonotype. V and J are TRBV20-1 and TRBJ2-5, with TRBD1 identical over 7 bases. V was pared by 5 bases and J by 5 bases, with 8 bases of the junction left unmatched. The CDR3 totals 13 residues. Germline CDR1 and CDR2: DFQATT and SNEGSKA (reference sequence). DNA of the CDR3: TGCAGTGCTCTAGGGGGCTTAGGGGAGACCCAGTACTTC. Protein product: CSALGGLGETQYF.

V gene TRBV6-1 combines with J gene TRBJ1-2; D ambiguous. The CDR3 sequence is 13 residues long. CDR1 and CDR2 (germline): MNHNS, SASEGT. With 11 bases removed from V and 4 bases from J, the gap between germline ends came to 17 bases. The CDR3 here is CAAIDGGGYGYTF. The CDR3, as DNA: TGTGCCGCTATTGACGGCGGAGGCTATGGCTACACCTTC.

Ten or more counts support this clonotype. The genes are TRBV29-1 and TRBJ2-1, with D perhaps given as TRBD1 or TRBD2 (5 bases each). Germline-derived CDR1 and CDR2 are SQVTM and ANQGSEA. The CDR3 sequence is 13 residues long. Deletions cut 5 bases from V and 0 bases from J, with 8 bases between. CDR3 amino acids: CSVQGDSYNEQFF. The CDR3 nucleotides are TGCAGCGTTCAGGGAGACTCCTACAATGAGCAGTTCTTC.

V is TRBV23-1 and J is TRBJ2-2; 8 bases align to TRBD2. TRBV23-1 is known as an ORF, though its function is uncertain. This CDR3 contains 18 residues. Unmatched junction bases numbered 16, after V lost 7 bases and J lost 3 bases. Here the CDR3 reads CASIPILKSGGHTGELFF. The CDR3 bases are TGCGCCAGCATTCCGATCCTTAAGAGCGGGGGTCACACCGGGGAGCTGTTTTTT.

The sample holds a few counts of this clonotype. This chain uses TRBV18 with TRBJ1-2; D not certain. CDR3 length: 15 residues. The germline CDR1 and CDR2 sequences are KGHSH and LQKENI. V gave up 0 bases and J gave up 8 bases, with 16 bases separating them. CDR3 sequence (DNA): TGTGCCAGCTCACCACCAGTGGCCAGAATGGGAGGCTACACCTTC. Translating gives CASSPPVARMGGYTF.

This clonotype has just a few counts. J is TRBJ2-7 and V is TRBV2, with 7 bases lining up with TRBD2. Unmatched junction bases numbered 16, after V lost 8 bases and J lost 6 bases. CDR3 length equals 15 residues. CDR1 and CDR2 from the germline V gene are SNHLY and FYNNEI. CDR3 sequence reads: CASGGGTLGLSEQYF. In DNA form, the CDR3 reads TGTGCCAGCGGGGGGGGGACGCTGGGGTTGAGCGAGCAGTACTTC.

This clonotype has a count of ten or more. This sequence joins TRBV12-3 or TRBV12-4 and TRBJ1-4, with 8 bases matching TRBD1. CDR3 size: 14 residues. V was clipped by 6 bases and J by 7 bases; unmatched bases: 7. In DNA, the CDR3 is TGTGCCAGCAGCCCGGGACAGGTCCTTGAAAAACTGTTTTTT. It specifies CASSPGQVLEKLFF.

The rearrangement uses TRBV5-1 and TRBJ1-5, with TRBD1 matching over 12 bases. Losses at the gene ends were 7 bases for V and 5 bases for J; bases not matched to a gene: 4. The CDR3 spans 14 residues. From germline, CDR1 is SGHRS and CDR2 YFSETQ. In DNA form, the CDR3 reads TGCGCCAGCCCGGGACAGGGGGCAGATCAGCCCCAGCATTTT. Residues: CASPGQGADQPQHF.

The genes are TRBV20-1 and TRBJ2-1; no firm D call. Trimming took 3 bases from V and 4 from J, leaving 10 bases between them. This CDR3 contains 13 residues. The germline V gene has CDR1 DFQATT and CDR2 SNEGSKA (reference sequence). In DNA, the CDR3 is TGCAGTGCTAGCGGCTTGGGGTACAATGAGCAGTTCTTC. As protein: CSASGLGYNEQFF.

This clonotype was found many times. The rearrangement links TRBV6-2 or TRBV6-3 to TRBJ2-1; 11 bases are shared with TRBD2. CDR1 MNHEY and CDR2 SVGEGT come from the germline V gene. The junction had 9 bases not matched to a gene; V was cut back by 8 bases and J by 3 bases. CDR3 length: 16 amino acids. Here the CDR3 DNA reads TGTGCCAGCCTATCTAGCGGGGGGTACTTCTACAATGAGCAGTTCTTC. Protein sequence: CASLSSGGYFYNEQFF.

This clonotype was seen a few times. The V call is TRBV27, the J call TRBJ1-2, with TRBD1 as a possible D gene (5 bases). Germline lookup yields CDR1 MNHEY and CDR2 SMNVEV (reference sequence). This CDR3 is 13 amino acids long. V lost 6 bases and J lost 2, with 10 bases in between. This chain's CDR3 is CASRGSGNYGYTF. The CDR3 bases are TGTGCCAGCAGGGGTTCAGGGAACTATGGCTACACCTTC.

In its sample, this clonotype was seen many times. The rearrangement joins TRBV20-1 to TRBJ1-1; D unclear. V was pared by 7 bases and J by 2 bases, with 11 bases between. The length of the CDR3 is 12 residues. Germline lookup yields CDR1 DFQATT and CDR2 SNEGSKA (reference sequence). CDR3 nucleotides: TGCAGTGTCCCGAACTCAAACACTGAAGCTTTCTTT. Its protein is CSVPNSNTEAFF.

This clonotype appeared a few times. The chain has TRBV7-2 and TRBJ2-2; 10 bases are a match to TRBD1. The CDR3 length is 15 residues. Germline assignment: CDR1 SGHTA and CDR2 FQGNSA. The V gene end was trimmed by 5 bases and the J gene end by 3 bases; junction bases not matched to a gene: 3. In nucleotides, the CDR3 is TGTGCCAGCAGCCGTGGGACAGGGGACACCGGGGAGCTGTTTTTT. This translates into CASSRGTGDTGELFF.

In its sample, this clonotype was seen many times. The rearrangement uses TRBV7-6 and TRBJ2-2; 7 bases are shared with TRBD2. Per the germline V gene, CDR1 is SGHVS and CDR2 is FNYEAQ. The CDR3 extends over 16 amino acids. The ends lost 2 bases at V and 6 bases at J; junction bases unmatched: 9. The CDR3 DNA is TGTGCCAGCAGCTTACAAACAGGACTAGACGCCGGGGAGCTGTTTTTT. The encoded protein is CASSLQTGLDAGELFF.

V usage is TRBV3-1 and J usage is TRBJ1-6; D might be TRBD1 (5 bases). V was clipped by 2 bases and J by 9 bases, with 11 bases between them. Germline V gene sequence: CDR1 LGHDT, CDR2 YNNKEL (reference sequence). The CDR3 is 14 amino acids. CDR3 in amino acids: CASSQKGTSSPLHF. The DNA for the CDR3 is TGTGCCAGCAGCCAAAAGGGGACGAGTTCACCCCTCCACTTT.

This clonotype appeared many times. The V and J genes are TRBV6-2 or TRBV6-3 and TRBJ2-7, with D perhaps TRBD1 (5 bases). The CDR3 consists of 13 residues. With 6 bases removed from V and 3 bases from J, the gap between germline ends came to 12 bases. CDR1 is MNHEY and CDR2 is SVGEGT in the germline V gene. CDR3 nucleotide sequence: TGTGCCAGCAGGTCACAGGAGTTCTACGAGCAGTACTTC. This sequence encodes CASRSQEFYEQYF.

The CDR3 protein is CSVVGTSGGTDTQYF. The CDR3 bases are TGCAGTGTCGTCGGGACTAGCGGGGGCACAGATACGCAGTATTTT. This sequence joins TRBV20-1 and TRBJ2-3, with 13 bases matching TRBD2. J lost 1 base, V lost 7 bases, and 5 bases had no gene match. CDR1 is DFQATT and CDR2 is SNEGSKA in the germline V gene (reference sequence). The CDR3 totals 15 residues.

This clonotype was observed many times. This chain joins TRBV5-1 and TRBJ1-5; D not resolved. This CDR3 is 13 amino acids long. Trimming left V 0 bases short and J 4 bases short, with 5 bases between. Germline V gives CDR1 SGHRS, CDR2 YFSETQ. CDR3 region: CASSLAGNQPQHF. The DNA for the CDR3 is TGCGCCAGCAGCTTGGCCGGGAATCAGCCCCAGCATTTT. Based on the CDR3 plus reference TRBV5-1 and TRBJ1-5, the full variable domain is KAGVTQTPRYLIKTRGQQVTLSCSPISGHRSVSWYQQTPGQGLQFLFEYFSETQRNKGNFPGRFSGRQFSNSRSEMNVSTLELGDSALYLCASSLAGNQPQHFGDGTRLSIL.